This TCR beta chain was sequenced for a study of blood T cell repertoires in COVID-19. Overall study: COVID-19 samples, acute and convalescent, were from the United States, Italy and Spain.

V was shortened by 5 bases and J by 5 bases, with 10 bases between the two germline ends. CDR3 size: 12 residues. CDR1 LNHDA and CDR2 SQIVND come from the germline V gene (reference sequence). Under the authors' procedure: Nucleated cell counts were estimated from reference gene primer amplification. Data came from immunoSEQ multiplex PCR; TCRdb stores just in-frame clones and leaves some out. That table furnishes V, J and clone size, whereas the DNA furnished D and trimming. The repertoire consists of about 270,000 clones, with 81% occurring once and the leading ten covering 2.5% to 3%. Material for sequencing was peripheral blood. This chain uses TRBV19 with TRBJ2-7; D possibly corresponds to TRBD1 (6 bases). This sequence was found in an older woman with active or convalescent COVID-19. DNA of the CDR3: TGTGCCAGTAGTGTAACAGGGAACGAGCAGTACTTC. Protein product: CASSVTGNEQYF.